The entry below gives a single TCR beta chain sequence along with its context. The antigen remains unidentified. The data are from a study of shared clonotypes between healthy human individuals. Study information: Three plates each covered CD4 naive and memory; CD8 naive two, CD8 memory one. Findings of the study overall: The study found lower generation probabilities in non-shared clonotypes than in those shared by all four donors.

Method: immunoSEQ multiplex PCR; TCRdb's copy keeps in-frame clones and lacks some. The sample lists about 2 million clones; around 95% were seen once. Each sample came from a Caucasian adult donor living in Nashville, Tennessee. The TCR originated in a man younger than 35 in good health. The sequenced sample was naive CD4+ T cells sorted from blood. Subset denoted: CD45RA+ positively selected.

Written as DNA, the CDR3 is TGTGCCAGCAGTTACCGGGGACAGGGGAATCCCTACGAGCAGTACTTC. Translating gives CASSYRGQGNPYEQYF. The V and J genes are TRBV6-6 and TRBJ2-7; 10 nucleotides align to TRBD1. Trimming removed 2 bases from V and 2 bases from J; junction bases left unmatched: 6. CDR1 is MNHNY, CDR2 SVGAGI, per germline (reference sequence). CDR3 length: 16 residues.